This TCR beta chain was captured by sequencing in a study of cytomegalovirus exposure and HLA in healthy donors. The study ran its PCR with 60 Vbeta and 13 Jbeta primers. Produced via immunoSEQ multiplex PCR; TCRdb's table is partial and in-frame only. The data hold 160,000 or so clones, with 79% observed a single time. The donors, nominally healthy at sampling, likely had unrecorded immune exposures. Findings and caveats of the study: The analysis excluded some indistinguishable V segments, including TRBV6-2 and TRBV6-3. Within the data, a cluster of highly shared sequence variants was likely a sequencing artifact. A missense variant in DCLRE1C was later tied to TCR beta V- and J-gene trimming.

In regard to this clone: Antigen: not known.

There are 14 residues in the CDR3. V was clipped by 2 bases and J by 1 base, with 10 bases between them. From germline, CDR1 is SGDLS and CDR2 YYNGEE. The source of this sequence is a woman aged 40 to 50 in good health and CMV-seronegative. This rearrangement joins TRBV9 to TRBJ2-7, with D hard to call. The sequenced material came from PBMCs. CDR3 bases: TGTGCCAGCAGCGTCCCGTCGAGGTCCTACGAGCAGTACTTC. It specifies CASSVPSRSYEQYF.